A selection of T cell receptor beta chains follows, all from one sample in a study of blood T cell repertoires in COVID-19. Profiling relied on immunoSEQ multiplex PCR, and the TCRdb table lists in-frame clones only, not all of them. The profile covers some 250,000 clones, with more than 80% appearing a single time and 6% to 8% taken by the ten largest. What was sequenced was peripheral blood. Receptor source: an elderly woman with COVID-19, enrolled during active disease. The CDR3 runs from the conserved cysteine through the conserved F or W. D genes are given only for firm matches. Clone size is not always given. Where it is, it says once, few, many or a class for expanded clones.

abundance,j_gene,d_gene,v_gene,CDR3nt,CDR3aa
.,TRBJ2-1,.,TRBV3-1/TRBV3-2,TGTGCCAGCAGCCAAGTTTCACTTACCTACAATGAGCAGTTCTTC,CASSQVSLTYNEQFF
.,TRBJ2-7,TRBD2,TRBV5-1,TGCGCCAGCAGCCTAGGGACTAGCGGGAGCTACGAGCAGTACTTC,CASSLGTSGSYEQYF
.,TRBJ1-2,.,TRBV5-1,TGCGCCAGCAGCCCCGCGGACTATGGCTACACCTTC,CASSPADYGYTF
.,TRBJ2-3,TRBD2,TRBV18,TGTGCCAGCTCACCCCTGACTAGCGGGAGGGCAGATACGCAGTATTTT,CASSPLTSGRADTQYF
once,TRBJ2-2,TRBD2,TRBV29-1,TGCAGCGTCACCCACACAGCGGGAGCGAACACCGGGGAGCTGTTTTTT,CSVTHTAGANTGELFF
.,TRBJ1-6,TRBD1,TRBV9,TGTGCCAGCAGCACTCCCCGAGGACAGGGTGATAATTCACCCCTCCACTTT,CASSTPRGQGDNSPLHF
.,TRBJ1-1,TRBD1,TRBV18,TGTGCCAGCTCACCTCCGGGGGGACAGGGGATGCAAGCTTTCTTT,CASSPPGGQGMQAFF
.,TRBJ2-7,.,TRBV19,TGTGCCAGTAGTACTTCCGGGACTTCGGATAGCTCCTACGAGCAGTACTTC,CASSTSGTSDSSYEQYF
.,TRBJ2-1,TRBD2,TRBV10-3,TGTGCCATCAGTACCGGGACTAGCGGGGGGGAGGAGCAGTTCTTC,CAISTGTSGGEEQFF
.,TRBJ1-3,.,TRBV11-2,TGTGCCAGCAGCTTAGTACAGGTCTCTGGAAACACCATATATTTT,CASSLVQVSGNTIYF
.,TRBJ2-2,.,TRBV6-5,TGTGCCAGCAGTTACTTCGGGTTAACGAACACCGGGGAGCTGTTTTTT,CASSYFGLTNTGELFF
.,TRBJ1-6,.,TRBV18,TGTGCCAGCTCACCACTTTCTGGTGGGACACTGAGCTCCTATAATTCACCCCTCCACTTT,CASSPLSGGTLSSYNSPLHF
.,TRBJ2-1,TRBD1,TRBV27,TGTGCCAGCAGTTTTAACCAGGGGGCGGGCAATGAGCAGTTCTTC,CASSFNQGAGNEQFF
.,TRBJ2-7,.,TRBV14,TGTGCCAGCAGCCAAGAGTGGAGGGCGGGGCAGTACTTC,CASSQEWRAGQYF
once,TRBJ2-5,.,TRBV7-7,TGTGCTAGCAGCCGCGGTCACCAAGAGACCCAGTACTTC,CASSRGHQETQYF
.,TRBJ2-3,.,TRBV5-1,TGCGCCAGCGGCAGGGGCTCAGATACGCAGTATTTT,CASGRGSDTQYF
.,TRBJ2-4,.,TRBV4-3,TGCGCCAGCAGCCAAGGCTGGCGTGGGCGAGACATTCAGTACTTC,CASSQGWRGRDIQYF
.,TRBJ2-5,.,TRBV7-2,TGTGCCAGCAGCAAAGCAGGGATCCAAGAGACCCAGTACTTC,CASSKAGIQETQYF
.,TRBJ2-7,.,TRBV6-2/TRBV6-3,TGTGCCAGCAGTTACGCCAACATACCTAGGGAGCAGTACTTC,CASSYANIPREQYF
.,TRBJ1-2,TRBD1,TRBV6-4,TGTGCCAGCAGTGACTCGCACAGGGGCTATGGCTACACCTTC,CASSDSHRGYGYTF
.,TRBJ1-4,.,TRBV12-3/TRBV12-4,TGTGCCAGCAGTTTAGCGCACCTTCAGGTACTGTTTTTT,CASSLAHLQVLFF
.,TRBJ1-1,.,TRBV7-9,TGTGCCAGCACCAAGAGGGCAGGGGCCGTGGACACTGAAGCTTTCTTT,CASTKRAGAVDTEAFF
.,TRBJ2-7,TRBD1,TRBV7-2,TGTGCCAGCAGCTCAGACAGGGGGAGCTACGAGCAGTACTTC,CASSSDRGSYEQYF
.,TRBJ1-1,TRBD1,TRBV18,TGTGCCAGCTCACCGGGGACAGCGAACACTGAAGCTTTCTTT,CASSPGTANTEAFF
.,TRBJ2-5,.,TRBV2,TGTGCCAGCAGTGACCCGCCCCAGTCCCAGTACTTC,CASSDPPQSQYF
.,TRBJ1-1,TRBD1,TRBV15,TGTGCCACCAGCAGATATGGGACAGGGGGCCTCCGAAGGATTAACACTGAAGCTTTCTTT,CATSRYGTGGLRRINTEAFF
.,TRBJ1-2,.,TRBV7-9,TGTGCCAGCAGCCCACAGGAGCATGGCTACACCTTC,CASSPQEHGYTF
.,TRBJ2-1,TRBD2,TRBV6-4,TGTGCCAGCAGTGACTCGAGACTAGCCAAGAAGAATGAGCAGTTCTTC,CASSDSRLAKKNEQFF
.,TRBJ2-2,TRBD1,TRBV14,TGTGCCAGCACCCGGGACAGGCATAACACCGGGGAGCTGTTTTTT,CASTRDRHNTGELFF
.,TRBJ2-7,TRBD1,TRBV19,TGTGCCAGTAGAAAGGGGGCGATGCCGGCCCACGAGCAGTACTTC,CASRKGAMPAHEQYF
.,TRBJ1-4,.,TRBV9,TGTGCCAGCAGCGTAGCGGGGGGCGATGGTGAAAAACTGTTTTTT,CASSVAGGDGEKLFF